Listed below are T cell receptor beta chains from one sample, sequenced in a study of T cell responses to AZD1222 COVID-19 vaccine. Some clones are missing from TCRdb's copy, which holds only in-frame ones; the method was immunoSEQ multiplex PCR. The table has under 150,000 clones, under 95% seen once. The input for sequencing was peripheral blood, taken on day 0 of AZD1222 vaccination. The source is an adult in good health. Both conserved end residues are part of each CDR3. Fields, in order: D gene, clone size, J gene, CDR3 length, V gene, CDR3 protein, CDR3 DNA. A D gene is named only where the DNA matches it firmly. Part of the rows lack a size; the others show once, few, many or a class for expanded clones.

>TRBD1|few|TRBJ1-4|15|TRBV7-2
CASSIGQGANEKLFF
TGTGCCAGCAGCATCGGACAGGGGGCTAATGAAAAACTGTTTTTT
>TRBD1|NA|TRBJ1-6|15|TRBV19
CASTTGGVSNSPLHF
TGTGCCAGTACTACAGGGGGCGTTTCTAATTCACCCCTCCACTTT
>NA|NA|TRBJ2-3|15|TRBV6-1
CASSEGFEGADTQYF
TGTGCCAGCAGTGAAGGGTTCGAGGGGGCAGATACGCAGTATTTT
>TRBD1|NA|TRBJ1-2|18|TRBV28
CAISTWTGSFQFNYGYTF
TGTGCCATCTCGACCTGGACAGGTTCTTTCCAGTTTAACTATGGCTACACCTTC
>NA|NA|TRBJ1-4|16|TRBV28
CASSPSREATNEKLFF
TGTGCCAGCAGTCCGTCCCGGGAGGCAACTAATGAAAAACTGTTTTTT
>NA|NA|TRBJ1-2|13|TRBV7-9
CASRIGIGYGYTF
TGTGCCAGCAGGATCGGGATCGGCTATGGCTACACCTTC
>NA|NA|TRBJ2-1|17|TRBV4-1
CASSQERPWELMNEQFF
TGCGCCAGCAGCCAAGAACGACCTTGGGAGCTAATGAATGAGCAGTTCTTC
>NA|NA|TRBJ1-4|15|TRBV15
CATSPGTVSREKLFF
TGTGCCACCAGTCCGGGAACGGTTTCTAGGGAAAAACTGTTTTTT
>NA|NA|TRBJ1-4|13|TRBV28
CASTQDRWEKLFF
TGTGCCAGCACCCAGGACAGATGGGAAAAACTGTTTTTT
>NA|NA|TRBJ2-7|13|TRBV7-6
CASSLAYGDEQYF
TGTGCCAGCAGCTTAGCATACGGGGATGAGCAGTACTTC
>NA|NA|TRBJ1-6|15|TRBV5-1
CASSPDRQENSPLHF
TGCGCCAGCAGCCCGGACCGACAGGAGAATTCACCCCTCCACTTT
>NA|NA|TRBJ1-1|14|TRBV9
CASSAGAGSTEAFF
TGTGCCAGCAGCGCCGGGGCTGGGAGCACTGAAGCTTTCTTT
>TRBD1|NA|TRBJ2-7|18|TRBV23-1
CASSQSRETGTSTYEQYF
TGCGCCAGCAGTCAATCCCGCGAGACAGGGACCTCCACCTACGAGCAGTACTTC
>NA|NA|TRBJ1-1|14|TRBV5-1
CASSLLPGNTEAFF
TGCGCCAGCAGCTTGTTGCCTGGGAACACTGAAGCTTTCTTT
>NA|NA|TRBJ2-3|15|TRBV19
CASSRYKVGTDTQYF
TGTGCCAGTAGTCGGTACAAGGTGGGCACAGATACGCAGTATTTT
>TRBD2|few|TRBJ2-7|14|TRBV2
CASRVTSGSYEQYF
TGTGCCAGCAGGGTCACTAGCGGCTCCTACGAGCAGTACTTC
>NA|NA|TRBJ1-2|14|TRBV4-1
CASSQDRVNYGYTF
TGCGCCAGCAGCCAAGATAGGGTTAACTATGGCTACACCTTC
>NA|NA|TRBJ1-3|13|TRBV9
CASSVQPGNTIYF
TGTGCCAGCAGCGTACAGCCTGGAAACACCATATATTTT
>TRBD2|NA|TRBJ2-7|17|TRBV5-1
CASSTLGTSGDSYEQYF
TGCGCCAGCAGCACCTTGGGTACTAGCGGGGATTCCTACGAGCAGTACTTC
>NA|NA|TRBJ1-2|13|TRBV5-1
CASSLELGAFYTF
TGCGCCAGCAGCTTGGAACTAGGGGCCTTCTACACCTTC
>NA|NA|TRBJ1-5|15|TRBV19
CASSIVGSSNQPQHF
TGTGCCAGTAGTATAGTTGGCAGTAGCAATCAGCCCCAGCATTTT
>NA|NA|TRBJ1-2|14|TRBV6-5
CASSLGQLNYGYTF
TGTGCCAGCAGTCTGGGGCAGCTTAACTATGGCTACACCTTC
>NA|NA|TRBJ2-3|14|TRBV25-1
CASSRDMARDTQYF
TGTGCCAGCAGCCGGGACATGGCAAGAGATACGCAGTATTTT
>TRBD1|NA|TRBJ1-6|14|TRBV6-5
CASSTDRGNSPLHF
TGTGCCAGCAGCACCGACAGGGGTAATTCACCCCTCCACTTT
>NA|few|TRBJ1-1|11|TRBV19
CASSIGTEAFF
TGTGCCAGTAGTATAGGGACTGAAGCTTTCTTT
>TRBD2|NA|TRBJ2-5|17|TRBV6-1
CASSEATGLAGGETQYF
TGTGCCAGCAGTGAAGCGACGGGACTAGCGGGAGGTGAGACCCAGTACTTC
>NA|NA|TRBJ2-3|15|TRBV7-2
CASSKGQPNTDTQYF
TGTGCCAGCAGCAAGGGACAACCAAACACAGATACGCAGTATTTT
>TRBD2|NA|TRBJ2-1|14|TRBV28
CASLAGGLANEQFF
TGTGCCAGCCTAGCGGGAGGGCTTGCAAATGAGCAGTTCTTC
>TRBD2|NA|TRBJ2-1|14|TRBV5-4
CASRPSGPYNEQFF
TGTGCCAGTCGCCCTAGCGGGCCTTACAATGAGCAGTTCTTC
>NA|once|TRBJ1-3|17|TRBV15
CATSRGGTISAGNTIYF
TGTGCCACCAGCAGGGGGGGGACAATTTCTGCTGGAAACACCATATATTTT
>TRBD2|NA|TRBJ2-7|15|TRBV27
CASSFYVGLANEQYF
TGTGCCAGCAGTTTCTATGTGGGACTAGCGAACGAGCAGTACTTC
>NA|NA|TRBJ2-6|19|TRBV18
CASSSIVAEGSSGANVLTF
TGTGCCAGCTCATCGATCGTCGCGGAGGGTAGCTCTGGGGCCAACGTCCTGACTTTC
>NA|NA|TRBJ1-5|13|TRBV15
CATRVNSNQPQHF
TGTGCCACCAGGGTCAATAGCAATCAGCCCCAGCATTTT
>NA|NA|TRBJ1-4|14|TRBV3-1/TRBV3-2
CASSQYGEEEKLFF
TGTGCCAGCAGCCAATACGGGGAGGAAGAAAAACTGTTTTTT
>NA|NA|TRBJ1-2|12|TRBV18
CASSPTGLGYTF
TGTGCCAGCTCACCAACGGGGCTCGGCTACACCTTC
>NA|NA|TRBJ1-1|13|TRBV7-9
CASSFSRDWEAFF
TGTGCCAGCAGCTTTTCCCGGGATTGGGAAGCTTTCTTT
>TRBD1|few|TRBJ1-1|16|TRBV5-1
CASSLGQGLMNTEAFF
TGCGCCAGCAGCTTGGGACAGGGCCTCATGAACACTGAAGCTTTCTTT
>NA|NA|TRBJ2-3|11|TRBV19
CASGFGDTQYF
TGTGCCAGCGGATTCGGAGATACGCAGTATTTT
>NA|once|TRBJ1-6|14|TRBV7-3
CASSLEPYNSPLHF
TGTGCCAGCAGCTTAGAACCGTATAATTCACCCCTCCACTTT
>NA|NA|TRBJ1-6|15|TRBV5-1
CASSLGSGAGSPLHF
TGCGCCAGCAGCTTGGGTTCCGGGGCAGGATCACCCCTCCACTTT
>TRBD1|NA|TRBJ2-2|16|TRBV9
CASSGRDRPETGELFF
TGTGCCAGCAGCGGACGGGACAGGCCAGAGACCGGGGAGCTGTTTTTT
>TRBD1|NA|TRBJ1-6|16|TRBV10-2
CASSETQGARNSPLHF
TGCGCCAGCAGTGAGACTCAGGGGGCGCGGAATTCACCCCTCCACTTT
>NA|NA|TRBJ1-1|12|TRBV5-1
CASSLLNGEAFF
TGCGCCAGCAGCTTGTTGAACGGTGAAGCTTTCTTT
>TRBD1|NA|TRBJ2-1|16|TRBV6-4
CASSDSKTGVTNEQFF
TGTGCCAGCAGTGACTCGAAGACAGGGGTAACGAATGAGCAGTTCTTC
>NA|NA|TRBJ1-2|13|TRBV28
CASRPRVIYGYTF
TGTGCCAGCAGACCCAGGGTGATCTATGGCTACACCTTC
>NA|NA|TRBJ1-5|16|TRBV6-1
CASSGSVSVSNQPQHF
TGTGCCAGCAGTGGGTCAGTATCGGTTAGCAATCAGCCCCAGCATTTT
>NA|NA|TRBJ1-5|17|TRBV28
CASIPERISGSNQPQHF
TGTGCCAGCATTCCCGAGAGGATATCCGGTAGCAATCAGCCCCAGCATTTT